The 4 T cell receptor beta chains below come from one sample, sequenced in a study of neurological immune-mediated disorders. TCRdb ran MiXCR on the 5' RACE reads and lists one entry per CDR3 protein. Of fewer than 40,000 distinct CDR3 sequences listed, roughly 4.4% are singletons. Sequencing used PBMCs. The origin of the receptors is a man aged 18 to 30 in good health.

This clonotype was counted many times. This sequence joins TRBV12-3 or TRBV12-4 and TRBJ1-2; 8 nucleotides agree with TRBD1. This CDR3 has 12 amino acids. After removal of 6 bases from V and 8 bases from J, the junction contained 5 bases not matched to a gene. CDR3 amino acids: CASSSPGGGYTF. The CDR3 DNA reads TGTGCCAGCAGCTCCCCAGGGGGCGGCTACACCTTC.

This clonotype showed up many times. The rearrangement uses TRBV20-1 and TRBJ1-2; D gene ambiguous. This CDR3 is 13 amino acids long. The germline V and J ends were trimmed by 3 bases and 4 bases, with 12 bases remaining between them. Germline CDR1 DFQATT, CDR2 SNEGSKA (reference sequence). CDR3: CSARIPGPYGYTF. The CDR3 nucleotides read TGCAGTGCTAGGATCCCGGGCCCCTATGGCTACACCTTC.

This clonotype was picked up many times. The rearrangement uses TRBV20-1 and TRBJ1-1; 8 bases agree with TRBD1. V gave up 6 bases and J gave up 0 bases; unmatched junction bases: 6. The length of the CDR3 is 14 residues. The V gene's germline CDR1 is DFQATT and CDR2 SNEGSKA (reference sequence). The CDR3 loop reads CSARTGRLNTEAFF. In nucleotides, the CDR3 is TGCAGTGCCCGGACAGGGAGGTTGAACACTGAAGCTTTCTTT.

This clonotype has a count of ten or more. V is TRBV10-2 and J is TRBJ1-5, with a weak D call TRBD1 (5 bases). Germline CDR1 reads WSHSY; CDR2 reads SAAADI. V was pared by 6 bases and J by 0 bases, with 15 bases between. CDR3 length: 16 amino acids. CDR3 sequence: CASSDSRDVSNQPQHF. The CDR3 DNA reads as TGCGCCAGCAGCGACTCCCGGGACGTTAGCAATCAGCCCCAGCATTTT.